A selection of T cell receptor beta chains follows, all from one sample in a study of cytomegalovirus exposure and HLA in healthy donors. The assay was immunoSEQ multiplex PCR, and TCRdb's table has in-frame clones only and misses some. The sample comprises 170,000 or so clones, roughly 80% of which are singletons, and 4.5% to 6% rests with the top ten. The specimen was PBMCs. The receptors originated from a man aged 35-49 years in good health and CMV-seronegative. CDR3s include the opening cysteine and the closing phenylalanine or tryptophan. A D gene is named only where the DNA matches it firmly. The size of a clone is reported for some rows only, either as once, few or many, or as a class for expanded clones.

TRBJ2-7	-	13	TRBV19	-	TGTGCCAGCAAGCCGGGTCCAACCTACGAGCAGTACTTC	CASKPGPTYEQYF
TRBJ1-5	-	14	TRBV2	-	TGTGCCAGCAGCGCCCCCTATAGCAATCAGCCCCAGCATTTT	CASSAPYSNQPQHF
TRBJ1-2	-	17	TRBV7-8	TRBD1	TGTGCCAGCAGCTTAGCCACAGGGGGCTCCCCTAGTTATGGCTACACCTTC	CASSLATGGSPSYGYTF
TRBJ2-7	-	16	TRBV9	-	TGTGCCAGCAGCCTCGATGACGGGTTCCCTGCTTACGAGCAGTACTTC	CASSLDDGFPAYEQYF
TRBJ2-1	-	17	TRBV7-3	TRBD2	TGTGCCAGCAGCTTAACAGGGGGAGCGGGAGGGCTAAATGAGCAGTTCTTC	CASSLTGGAGGLNEQFF
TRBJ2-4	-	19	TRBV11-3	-	TGTGCCAGCAGTCGGGGGACAGCCGACTCCCTTCTAGCCAAAAACATTCAGTACTTC	CASSRGTADSLLAKNIQYF
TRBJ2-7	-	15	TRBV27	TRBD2	TGTGCCAGCAGTTCCTCCGGACTAGCGGTCTACGAGCAGTACTTC	CASSSSGLAVYEQYF
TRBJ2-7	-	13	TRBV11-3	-	TGTGCCAGCAGCTTAGGTACACCTTACGAGCAGTACTTC	CASSLGTPYEQYF
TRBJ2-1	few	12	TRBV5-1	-	TGCGCCAGCAGAGCCACCTACAATGAGCAGTTCTTC	CASRATYNEQFF
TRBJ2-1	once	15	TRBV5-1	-	TGCGCCAGCAGCTTGGAGGGGCCCCCGGCTACTGAGCAGTTCTTC	CASSLEGPPATEQFF
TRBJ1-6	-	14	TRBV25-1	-	TGTGCCGCGACACAGGGTCTAGGTGGTTCACCCCTCCACTTT	CAATQGLGGSPLHF